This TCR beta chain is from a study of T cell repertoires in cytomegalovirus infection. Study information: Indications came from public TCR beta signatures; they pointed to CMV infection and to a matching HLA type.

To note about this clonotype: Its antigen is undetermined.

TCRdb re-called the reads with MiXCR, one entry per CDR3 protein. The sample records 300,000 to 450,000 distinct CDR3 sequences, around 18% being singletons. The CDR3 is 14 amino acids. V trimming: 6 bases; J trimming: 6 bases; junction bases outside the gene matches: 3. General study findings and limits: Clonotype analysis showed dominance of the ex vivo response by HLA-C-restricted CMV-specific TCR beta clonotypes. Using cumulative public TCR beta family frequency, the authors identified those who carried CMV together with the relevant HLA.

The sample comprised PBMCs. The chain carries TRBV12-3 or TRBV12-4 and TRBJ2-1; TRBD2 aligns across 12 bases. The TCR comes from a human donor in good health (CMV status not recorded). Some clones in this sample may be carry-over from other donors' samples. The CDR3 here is CASSLTSGGNEQFF. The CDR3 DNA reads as TGTGCCAGCAGCTTGACTAGCGGGGGCAATGAGCAGTTCTTC.